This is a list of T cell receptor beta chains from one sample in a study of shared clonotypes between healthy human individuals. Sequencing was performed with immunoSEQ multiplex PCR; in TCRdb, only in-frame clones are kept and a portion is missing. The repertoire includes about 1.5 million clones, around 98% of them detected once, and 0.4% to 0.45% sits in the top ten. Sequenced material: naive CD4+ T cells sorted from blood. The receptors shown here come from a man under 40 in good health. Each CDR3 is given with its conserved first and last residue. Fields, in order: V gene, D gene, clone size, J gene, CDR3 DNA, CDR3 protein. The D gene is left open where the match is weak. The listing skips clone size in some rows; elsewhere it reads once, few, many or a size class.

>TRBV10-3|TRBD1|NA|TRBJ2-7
TGTGCCATCAGTGAGTCGGACAGGAGAGGGTCGTACGAGCAGTACTTC
CAISESDRRGSYEQYF
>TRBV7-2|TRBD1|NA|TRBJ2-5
TGTGCCAGCAGCTTAGACAAACACAGGGGGTATGAGACCCAGTACTTC
CASSLDKHRGYETQYF
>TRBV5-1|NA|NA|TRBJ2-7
TGCGCCAGCAGCTTGGAGGGAGTGGTTCAGTCCTACGAGCAGTACTTC
CASSLEGVVQSYEQYF
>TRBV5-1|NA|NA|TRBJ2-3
TGCGCCAGCAGCTTCGAAGGAAGCACAGATACGCAGTATTTT
CASSFEGSTDTQYF
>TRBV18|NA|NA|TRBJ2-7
TGTGCCAGCTCCCAGGGGATTTCCGACGAGCAGTACTTC
CASSQGISDEQYF
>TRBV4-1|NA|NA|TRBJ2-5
TGCGCCAGCAGCCCAGAGCAGGCAGGGTTAGAGACCCAGTACTTC
CASSPEQAGLETQYF
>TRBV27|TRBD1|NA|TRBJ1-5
TGTGCCAGCAGTTTACTAGGGACAGCTGATCAGCCCCAGCATTTT
CASSLLGTADQPQHF
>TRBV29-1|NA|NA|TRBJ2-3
TGCAGCGTTCACACCCTGGGCACAGATACGCAGTATTTT
CSVHTLGTDTQYF
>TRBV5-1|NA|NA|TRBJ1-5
TGCGCCAGCAGTCAGAATAGCAATCAGCCCCAGCATTTT
CASSQNSNQPQHF
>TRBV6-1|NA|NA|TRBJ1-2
TGTGCCAGCAGTGAACGGACGGCTTATGGCTACACCTTC
CASSERTAYGYTF
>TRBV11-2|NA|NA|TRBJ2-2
TGTGCCAGCAGCTTAGTATGGAACACCGGGGAGCTGTTTTTT
CASSLVWNTGELFF
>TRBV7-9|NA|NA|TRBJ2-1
TGTGCCAGCAGCCCGAGGAGAAGTGAGCAGTTCTTC
CASSPRRSEQFF
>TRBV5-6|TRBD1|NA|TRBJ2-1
TGTGCCAGCAGCCGGGACAGGGTAGATAGTGGTCAGTTCTTC
CASSRDRVDSGQFF
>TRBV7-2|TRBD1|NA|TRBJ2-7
TGTGCCAGCAGCTTCCGGGACAGGGGGCAAGAATTCCACTTC
CASSFRDRGQEFHF
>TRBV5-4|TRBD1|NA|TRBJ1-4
TGTGCCAGCAGCTCGGAGGGGACAGGTGCGACTAATGAAAAACTGTTTTTT
CASSSEGTGATNEKLFF
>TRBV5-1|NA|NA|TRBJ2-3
TGCGCCAGCAGGCCCCCGATAGCGGACATAAGCACAGATACGCAGTATTTT
CASRPPIADISTDTQYF
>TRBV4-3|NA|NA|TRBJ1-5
TGCGCCAGCAGCCAAGAATGGGGGGGGCAGCCCCAGCATTTT
CASSQEWGGQPQHF
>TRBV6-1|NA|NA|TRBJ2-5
TGTGCCAGCAGTGCCCCAGGGGCCCCGGAGACCCAGTACTTC
CASSAPGAPETQYF
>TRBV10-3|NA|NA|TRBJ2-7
TGTGCCGTCAAAGGAGGGACAAATGAGGTCTACGAGCAGTACTTC
CAVKGGTNEVYEQYF
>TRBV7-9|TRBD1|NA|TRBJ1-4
TGTGCCAGCAGCTTAGGACAGGGGGCGGTGCGGCGAGACGAAAAACTGTTTTTT
CASSLGQGAVRRDEKLFF
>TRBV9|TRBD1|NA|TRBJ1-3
TGTGCCAGCAGCGCTCCAGCGGTCGTAGTTGACCCGGGACAGGGGGGCTTAACTGGAAACACCATATATTTT
CASSAPAVVVDPGQGGLTGNTIYF
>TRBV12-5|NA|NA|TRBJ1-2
TGTGCTAGTGCCCCCGGGCCAGGGGACTATGGCTACACCTTC
CASAPGPGDYGYTF
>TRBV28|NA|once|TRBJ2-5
TGTGCCAGCAGTTTCAAGACCCAGTACTTC
CASSFKTQYF
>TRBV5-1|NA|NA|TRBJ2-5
TGCGCCAGCAGCTCCACAGAGTACCAAGAGACCCAGTACTTC
CASSSTEYQETQYF
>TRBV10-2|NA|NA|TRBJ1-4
TGCGCCAGCAGGCAGACTTTGGCTAATGAAAAACTGTTTTTT
CASRQTLANEKLFF
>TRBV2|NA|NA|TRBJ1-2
TGTGCCAGCAGTGAAACAGCGGTGTGGGGGGACGCGGACTATGGCTACACCTTC
CASSETAVWGDADYGYTF
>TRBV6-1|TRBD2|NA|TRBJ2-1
TGTGCCAGCAGGGACCCCCGGACTAGCGGGATCGTCTTC
CASRDPRTSGIVF
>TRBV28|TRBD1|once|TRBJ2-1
TGTGCCAGCAGTTTAGTGGACAGGGCTAACAGGAATGAGCAGTTCTTC
CASSLVDRANRNEQFF
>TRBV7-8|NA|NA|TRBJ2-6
TGTGCCAGCTCTGGGGCCAACGTCCTGACTTTC
CASSGANVLTF
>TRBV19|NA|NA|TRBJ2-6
TGTGCCAGTAGTATTAACTCGTGGGGCTCTGGGGCCAACGTCCTGACTTTC
CASSINSWGSGANVLTF
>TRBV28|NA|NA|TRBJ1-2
TGTGCCAGCAGTTACCGTAGGGCTGGCTACACCTTC
CASSYRRAGYTF
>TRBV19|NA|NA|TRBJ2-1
TGTGCCAGTAGTATAAGCCGGGGTTACAATGAGCAGTTCTTC
CASSISRGYNEQFF
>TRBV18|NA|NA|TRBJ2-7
TGTGCCAGCTCACCACCGATCACCTACGAGCAGTACTTC
CASSPPITYEQYF
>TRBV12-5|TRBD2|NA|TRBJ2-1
TGTGCTAGTGCCCTCAGGAGCGGGAGTCTGCGCAATGAGCAGTTCTTC
CASALRSGSLRNEQFF
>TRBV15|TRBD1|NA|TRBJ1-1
TGTGCCACCAGCCGGGACAGCTTGAACACTGAAGCTTTCTTT
CATSRDSLNTEAFF
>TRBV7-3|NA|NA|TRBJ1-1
TGTGCCAGCAGCTTAGAGGGGTGGAACACTGAAGCTTTCTTT
CASSLEGWNTEAFF
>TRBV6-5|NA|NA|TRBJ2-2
TGTGCCAGCAGTTACCCCGGCGGCACCGGGGAGCTGTTTTTT
CASSYPGGTGELFF
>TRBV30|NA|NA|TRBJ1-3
TGTGCCTGGAGTCTTAATGGAGCCTCTGGAAACACCATATATTTT
CAWSLNGASGNTIYF
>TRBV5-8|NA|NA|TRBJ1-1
TGTGCCAGCAGCTTGGAGGGTGGATTGGTGAACACTGAAGCTTTCTTT
CASSLEGGLVNTEAFF
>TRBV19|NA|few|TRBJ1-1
TGTGCCAGTAGTAGCGGCATGGCCACTGAAGCTTTCTTT
CASSSGMATEAFF
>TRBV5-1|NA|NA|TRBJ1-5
TGCGCCAGCACCCCCGATGGGGATAGCAATCAGCCCCAGCATTTT
CASTPDGDSNQPQHF
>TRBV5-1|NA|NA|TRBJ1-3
TGCGCCAGCAGCTTGACAACTTCCAGATCTGGAAACACCATATATTTT
CASSLTTSRSGNTIYF
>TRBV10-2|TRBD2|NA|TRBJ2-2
TGCGCCAGCAAGGCTCTAGCGGGAGTGGGCGGGGAGCTGTTTTTT
CASKALAGVGGELFF
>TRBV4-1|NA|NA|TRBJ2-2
TGCGCCAGCAGCCAAGGTCTAGCAGGCGGGGAGCTGTTTTTT
CASSQGLAGGELFF
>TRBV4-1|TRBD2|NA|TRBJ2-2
TGCGCCAGCAGTTCGAGGACTAGCGGGAGAATCGCGAACACCGGGGAGCTGTTTTTT
CASSSRTSGRIANTGELFF
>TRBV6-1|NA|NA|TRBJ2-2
TGTGCCAGCAGTGAAAGGTACACCGGGGAGCTGTTTTTT
CASSERYTGELFF
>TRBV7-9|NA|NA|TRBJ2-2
TGTGCCAGCAGCTCCGGGCCCGACGCCTCTAACACCGGGGAGCTGTTTTTT
CASSSGPDASNTGELFF
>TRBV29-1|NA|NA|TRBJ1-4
TGCAGCGTCAGCAGGGAGGGTGGTGAAAAACTGTTTTTT
CSVSREGGEKLFF
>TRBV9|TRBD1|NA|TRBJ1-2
TGTGCCAGCAGCGTAGATCGGACAGGGTTCAACTATGGCTACACCTTC
CASSVDRTGFNYGYTF
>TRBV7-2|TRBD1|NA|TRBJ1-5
TGTGCCAGCAGCTTAACCGGGACAGGGCATGCCAATCAGCCCCAGCATTTT
CASSLTGTGHANQPQHF
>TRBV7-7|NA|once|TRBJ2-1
TGTGCTAGCAGCCCTCAGACAGGAGGGTCCTACAATGAGCAGTTCTTC
CASSPQTGGSYNEQFF